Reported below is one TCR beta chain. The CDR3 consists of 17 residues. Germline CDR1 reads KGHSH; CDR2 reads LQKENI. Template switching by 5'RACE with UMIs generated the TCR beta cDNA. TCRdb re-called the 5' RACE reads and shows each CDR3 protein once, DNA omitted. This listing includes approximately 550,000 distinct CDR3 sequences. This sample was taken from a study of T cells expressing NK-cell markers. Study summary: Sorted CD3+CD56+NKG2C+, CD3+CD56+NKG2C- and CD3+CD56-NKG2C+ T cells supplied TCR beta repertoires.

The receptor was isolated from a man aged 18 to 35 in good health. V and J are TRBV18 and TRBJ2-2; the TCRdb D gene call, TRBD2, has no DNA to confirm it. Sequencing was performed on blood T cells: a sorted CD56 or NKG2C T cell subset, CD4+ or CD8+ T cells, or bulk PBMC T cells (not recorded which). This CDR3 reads CASSPKSGTSNTGELFF.